This entry concerns a single T cell receptor beta chain. Its cognate antigen has yet to be identified. Base qualities are not at hand, and no much larger clone is one base apart. The sample is drawn from a study of blood T cells in healthy people across ages (dated by TCRdb to 2015 to 2017). With regard to the full study: In model experiments, roughly one uniquely barcoded TCR beta cDNA molecule per two T cells was captured by template switching. Two additional independent replicas of 1 million unique cDNA reads from the same blood draw were analyzed for two donors (one aged 18 to 30 and one aged 80 or older). The donors were split into four age groups: young (average around 15 years), middle-aged (over 35), aged (over 55) and long-lived (over 75). The study measured age-related changes in TCR beta repertoire diversity using deep sequencing normalized with unique cDNA molecular identifiers. What the authors observed across the whole study: Estimates of total diversity based on one million sequenced T cells were considered lower bounds and underestimates. There was a strong correlation between observed TCR beta diversity and the percentage of naive T cells measured by flow cytometry. Compared with the aged group, the long-lived group had more naive CD4+ T cells, fewer expanded clones and increased TCR diversity, a pattern suggesting age selection. Donor CMV infection status was unknown, potentially confounding age-related changes in expanded clonotypes. Conclusive comparison of naive and antigen-experienced compartments was prevented by the profiling of bulk unsorted PBMCs. As age increased, observed TCR beta diversity per million T cells dropped in a roughly linear way, and a significant reduction was already evident by age 40.

The CDR3 spans 16 residues, from the cysteine through the phenylalanine. Only the CDR3 part of the read is kept: 48 bases, read in frame from the first base. According to the germline V gene, CDR1 reads SGHRS and CDR2 reads YFSETQ. Trimming leaves V shorter by 2 bases and J shorter by 6 bases, with the junction holding 9 bases beyond the gene matches. Library preparation employed 5' RACE. Instrument on record: Illumina HiSeq 2500. The second PCR ran for about 7 to 11 cycles and used a J-beta primer mix along with a sample-barcoded 5' primer. A template-switch 5' adaptor carrying 12 random nucleotides introduced a unique molecular identifier onto each TCR beta cDNA molecule. Each sample yielded at least 3 million CDR3-containing paired-end reads. All of the RNA was converted into first-strand cDNA using the Mint cDNA synthesis kit, with a TRBC-specific oligonucleotide serving as the primer. All cDNA was treated with uracil-DNA glycosylase and then went through a first 18-cycle PCR with the universal primers M1SS and BC2_uni_R. The study's processing was this. For normalization, 1 million high-quality reads, each with a distinct molecular identifier, were randomly selected from each sample. Instead of being binned into consensus sequences, reads with shared molecular identifiers were discarded. MiTCR, with a Q25 quality threshold and the strictest error-elimination algorithm, was used for CDR3 identification, clonotype clustering and error correction. A nonparametric unseen species model with Euler transformation was used to estimate a lower bound on total TCR beta diversity. Using fastp at Q25 and MiXCR, TCRdb reprocessed the public reads and kept productive beta chains. Each CDR3 protein gets just one entry, which takes the most common genes and DNA from the rows behind it. TCRdb, not the original authors, processed these V and J calls. The sample records more than 500,000 distinct CDR3 sequences, about 25% of which are singletons. Under 4.5% of the sample rests with the top ten.

The roughly 39 donors, aged about 6 to 95 years, were systemically healthy Caucasian individuals from Russia. Approximately 9.3 milliliters of peripheral blood were collected from each donor into EDTA-treated Vacutainer tubes. Ficoll-Paque density-gradient centrifugation was used to isolate PBMCs, with at least 7 million per sample. Trizol reagent was used to extract total RNA from PBMCs, with at least 5.5 micrograms per sample. The percentages of naive CD45RAhigh/CD27high T cells were determined by flow cytometry on a PBMC aliquot from every donor. These same records also appear under a second study, on T cells of mothers and their children. That second report states: Nine systemically healthy Caucasian individuals, comprising three mothers and their six children, were included as donors. cDNA synthesis consumed the entire amount of extracted RNA, loaded at 1.5 ug RNA in each 15 ul reaction. In the second PCR, the M1S primer added sample barcodes and 2-4 random nucleotides. Over 9.5 million TCR beta CDR3 reads were obtained for each mother, and approximately 3 million reads were obtained for each child. TCR recombination output is similarly shaped by thymic selection in related and unrelated pairs, with a minor effect exerted by inherited differences. Normalized repertoire overlap was always slightly but never significantly higher in related than unrelated mother-child pairs. Persistent microchimeric T cell clones were not detected, at a sensitivity of approximately 100 clones per million clonotypes. Deep NGS was used in the study to compare the TCR beta repertoires of mothers and children and to look for features that separate related mother-child pairs from unrelated individuals. The mean age was 40 +/- 4 years for the mothers and roughly 10 +/- 4 years for the children. After adapter ligation with NEBNext reagents, the libraries were sequenced on Illumina HiSeq 2000 with 100+100 nt paired-end reads. Mother and child libraries were prepared a month apart and sequenced in separate runs to prevent cross-contamination. Each donor had between roughly 450,000 and 2,300,000 distinct TCR beta clonotypes identified. Naive TCR beta clonotypes were estimated from low-frequency clonotypes matched to each donor's FACS-determined naive share, without sorting.

The chain uses TRBV5-1 and TRBJ2-2; 8 nucleotides in the junction match TRBD2. The sequenced sample was blood. The clonotype was recovered from a boy younger than 10 in good health. The DNA sequence is given as TGCGCCAGCAGCTTCAATAGCGGGACCCAGTCCGGGGAGCTGTTTTTT. It encodes CASSFNSGTQSGELFF.